The sample holds one count of the clone carrying this T cell receptor beta chain. Its matching antigen is unknown. The data stem from a study of shared clonotypes between healthy human individuals. Broader study findings: Naive subsets usually exceeded memory subsets in estimated richness. Sharing across a few donors was seen in 4% to 6.5% of naive CD4 clonotypes. Donor clonotype sharing was expected to depend on sequencing depth.

CDR1 is SGHVS, CDR2 FNYEAQ, per germline. The CDR3 loop spans 14 amino acids. The V gene lost 2 bases and the J gene lost 0 bases, with 7 bases spanning the gap. For each subset, genomic DNA was distributed in equal portions over several immunoSEQ plates. The method was immunoSEQ multiplex PCR; TCRdb's version includes in-frame clones alone and lacks a portion of them. The sample yields some 2 million clones, roughly 95% seen once. Naive CD8 cells were CD45RO-negative, positively selected for CCR7, excluding terminally differentiated effector memory CD45RA+ cells. The sequence was obtained from a young man in good health. This chain uses TRBV7-6 with TRBJ1-2; no reliable D call. Sequenced sample: naive CD8+ T cells sorted from blood. The CDR3 DNA is TGTGCCAGCAGCTTATACAAAGCTAACTATGGCTACACCTTC. Translating gives CASSLYKANYGYTF.